This TCR beta chain was recorded in a study of radiation and T cells in renal cell carcinoma. Overall study context: Nephrectomy followed 15 Gy stereotactic body radiation by 4 weeks.

Time point described: baseline pretreatment blood. Treatment denoted: 15 Gy SBRT to primary tumor, nephrectomy 4 weeks later. This renal cell carcinoma was of the clear cell type. Whole-study findings and limits: Top tumor clonotypes rose in blood 2 weeks post-radiation, then contracted.

TCRdb's table, derived via immunoSEQ multiplex PCR, lists solely in-frame clones and lacks some. The sample includes about 150,000 clones, about 85% of them seen just once. Concerning this clone: The antigen is unknown.

The CDR3 spans 16 residues. After removal of 5 bases from V and 4 bases from J, the junction contained 13 bases not matched to a gene. Germline CDR1 SEHNR, CDR2 FQNEAQ (reference sequence). This clonotype was sampled from a woman aged 70-85 years with renal cell carcinoma. The rearrangement joins TRBV7-9 to TRBJ1-1; 7 nucleotides align to TRBD1. Material: blood, obtained from a patient whose treatment included radiotherapy and nephrectomy. The CDR3 protein is CASSPRQGLMSTEAFF. In DNA form, the CDR3 reads TGTGCCAGCAGCCCGAGACAGGGCCTGATGAGCACTGAAGCTTTCTTT. Variable domain in full (rest from reference TRBV7-9 and TRBJ1-1): DTGVSQNPRHKITKRGQNVTFRCDPISEHNRLYWYRQTLGQGPEFLTYFQNEAQLEKSRLLSDRFSAERPKGSFSTLEIQRTEQGDSAMYLCASSPRQGLMSTEAFFGQGTRLTVV.